The 9 T cell receptor beta chains presented below share a single source sample, sequenced in a study of blood T cell repertoires in COVID-19. Sequencing was performed with immunoSEQ multiplex PCR; in TCRdb, only in-frame clones are kept and a portion is missing. This table has around 160,000 clones, roughly 88% appearing once. Specimen: PBMCs or T cells enriched from blood (not recorded which). These receptors were taken from a woman in her 30s with acute COVID-19.

Comment on this clone: This same CDR3 is encoded by further DNA sequences in the sample. This chain connects TRBV5-1 to TRBJ1-1; a weak D match, TRBD1 (6 bases). The CDR3 spans 14 residues. CDR1 and CDR2 (germline): SGHRS, YFSETQ. V gave up 0 bases and J gave up 1 base, with 7 bases separating them. The chain's CDR3 is CASSLGTANTEAFF. The CDR3 DNA reads TGCGCCAGCAGCTTGGGGACAGCGAACACTGAAGCTTTCTTT.

The V gene is TRBV28, the J gene TRBJ1-1; D not certain. Germline CDR1 is MDHEN and CDR2 is SYDVKM. The CDR3 contains 12 residues. Trimming took 5 bases from V and 5 from J, leaving 9 bases between them. CDR3 nucleotides: TGTGCCAGCAGTCGATCGGAGACTGAAGCTTTCTTT. Translated: CASSRSETEAFF.

The chain has TRBV19 and TRBJ1-3, with no clear D. The CDR3 contains 12 residues. The V gene lost 4 bases and the J gene lost 1 base, with 2 bases spanning the gap. The germline gives CDR1 LNHDA, CDR2 SQIVND (reference sequence). The CDR3 sequence is CASSTSGNTIYF. The CDR3 DNA sequence: TGTGCCAGTAGTACGTCTGGAAACACCATATATTTT.

J is TRBJ1-3 and V is TRBV19, with 7 bases aligning to TRBD1. CDR1 is LNHDA and CDR2 is SQIVND in the germline V gene (reference sequence). The CDR3 spans 14 residues. With 7 bases clipped from V and 3 bases from J, the junction kept 6 bases outside the gene matches. Here the CDR3 DNA reads TGTGCCAGTATGACAGGGAATCGTGGAAACACCATATATTTT. This gives the protein CASMTGNRGNTIYF.

The V and J genes are TRBV6-4 and TRBJ2-3; 7 positions agree with TRBD2. This CDR3 region has 14 residues. Per germline, CDR1 MRHNA and CDR2 SNTAGT. Trimming removed 6 bases from V and 2 bases from J; junction bases left unmatched: 5. The CDR3 coding sequence is TGTGCCAGCAGCCCTAGCGGACCCACAGATACGCAGTATTTT. It encodes CASSPSGPTDTQYF.

This chain connects TRBV7-6 to TRBJ1-2; TRBD1 matches 8 bases. The V gene's germline CDR1 is SGHVS and CDR2 FNYEAQ. The length of the CDR3 is 13 residues. V shed 5 bases and J 7 bases; nucleotides not matched to a gene: 6. CDR3 coding DNA: TGTGCCAGCAGCCACCTAGACAGGGGTGGCTACACCTTC. The encoded protein is CASSHLDRGGYTF.

This chain links TRBV7-2 with TRBJ2-5, with 10 bases that match TRBD2. CDR3 length equals 18 residues. The J segment lost 4 bases and the V segment lost 5 bases, leaving 16 bases of the junction unmatched. CDR1 is SGHTA and CDR2 is FQGNSA in the germline V gene. This chain's CDR3 is CASSPVTGLARGGETQYF. The CDR3, as DNA: TGTGCCAGCAGCCCAGTTACGGGACTAGCGCGCGGTGGAGAGACCCAGTACTTC.

The chain uses TRBV28 and TRBJ2-7, with 8 positions matching TRBD2. This CDR3 is 14 amino acids long. J was trimmed by 3 bases and V by 3 bases; bases with no gene match: 4. Germline V gene lookup returns CDR1 MDHEN and CDR2 SYDVKM. For the CDR3, the DNA is TGTGCCAGCAGTTTCGGGGGGGGACTCTACGAGCAGTACTTC. Residues: CASSFGGGLYEQYF.

The chain is built from TRBV5-1 and TRBJ1-2, with 11 bases matching TRBD1. J lost 1 base, V lost 4 bases, and 3 bases had no gene match. CDR1 SGHRS and CDR2 YFSETQ come from the germline V gene. The CDR3 is 15 amino acids. As DNA, the CDR3 is TGCGCCAGCAGCATGGGACAGGGGGTTAACTATGGCTACACCTTC. Translation gives CASSMGQGVNYGYTF.